Each of the 6 T cell receptor beta chains below was sequenced from the same sample in a study of blood T cell repertoires in COVID-19 (dated by TCRdb to the early 2020s). The method behind the library was the immunoSEQ multiplex PCR assay. This is the immuneACCESS table as TCRdb keeps it, with only in-frame sequences that have V and J called. A part of the clones is gone; compared with another copy, unresolved V genes explain less than half, and the rest is unexplained. Recorded for this sample are 200,000 or so clones; more than 85% of them occurred a single time. Clones ranked in the top ten supply under 2% of the sample. Material for sequencing was peripheral blood. The origin of the receptors is a man aged 35 to 55 with active or convalescent COVID-19.

V gene TRBV30 combines with J gene TRBJ2-3; 10 bases are shared with TRBD2. V was pared by 5 bases and J by 4 bases, with 6 bases of the junction left unmatched. The germline CDR1 and CDR2 sequences are GTSNPN and SVGIG (reference sequence). The CDR3 covers 14 residues. The CDR3 loop is CAWGLAGGADTQYF. Written as DNA, the CDR3 is TGTGCCTGGGGTTTAGCGGGAGGCGCAGATACGCAGTATTTT.

J is TRBJ2-7 and V is TRBV13; 8 bases are a match to TRBD1. The CDR3 length is 13 residues. Germline CDR1 reads PRHDT; CDR2 reads FYEKMQ (reference sequence). The trim removed 5 bases at V and 5 bases at J, leaving 5 bases unmatched. As DNA, the CDR3 is TGTGCCAGCAGCGGCAGGGGGCGGGACGAGCAGTACTTC. Its protein is CASSGRGRDEQYF.

V is TRBV7-9 and J is TRBJ2-7; D possibly corresponds to TRBD2 (6 bases). The CDR3 totals 12 residues. CDR1 and CDR2 from the germline V gene are SEHNR and FQNEAQ (reference sequence). Between the trimmed V and J ends, which lost 6 bases and 7 bases, there was a span of 13 bases. The CDR3 coding sequence is TGTGCCAGCAGAGGGGAGGCTAGGGAGCAGTACTTC. Encoded protein: CASRGEAREQYF.

The chain employs TRBV9 and TRBJ2-7, with 7 bases matching TRBD1. CDR3 size: 15 residues. V lost 0 bases, J lost 4 bases, and 7 bases stayed unmatched. Germline CDR1 reads SGDLS; CDR2 reads YYNGEE. The CDR3 sequence: CASSVGQQGLYEQYF. CDR3 sequence (DNA): TGTGCCAGCAGCGTAGGCCAACAGGGGCTTTACGAGCAGTACTTC. The full variable domain, completed using reference TRBV9 and TRBJ2-7, is DSGVTQTPKHLITATGQRVTLRCSPRSGDLSVYWYQQSLDQGLQFLIQYYNGEERAKGNILERFSAQQFPDLHSELNLSSLELGDSALYFCASSVGQQGLYEQYFGPGTRLTVT.

CDR3 DNA sequence: TGTGCCAGCAGCCCATCCTACTCCCAAGAGACCCAGTACTTC. This gives the protein CASSPSYSQETQYF. The chain uses TRBV11-2 and TRBJ2-5; D call uncertain. Germline CDR1 reads SGHAT; CDR2 reads FQNNGV. This CDR3 is built from 14 residues. Trimming took 5 bases from V and 1 from J, leaving 11 bases between them. Together with reference TRBV11-2 and TRBJ2-5, the CDR3 gives the full variable domain: EAGVAQSPRYKIIEKRQSVAFWCNPISGHATLYWYQQILGQGPKLLIQFQNNGVVDDSQLPKDRFSAERLKGVDSTLKIQPAKLEDSAVYLCASSPSYSQETQYFGPGTRLLVL.

The CDR3 sequence: CASSLGIGEETQYF. CDR3 nucleotide sequence: TGTGCCAGCAGCTTAGGCATAGGGGAAGAGACCCAGTACTTC. The rearrangement links TRBV11-2 to TRBJ2-5, with D possibly being TRBD1 (5 bases). Germline values: CDR1 SGHAT, CDR2 FQNNGV. The CDR3 loop spans 14 amino acids. The ends were cut back, 1 base at V and 3 bases at J, with 9 bases in the middle.